This T cell receptor beta chain was recorded in a study of tissue T cells after allogeneic stem cell transplantation (dated by TCRdb to the early 2020s). Some background on the complete study: When multiple samples of a tissue existed, pathologist review of H&E sections prioritized samples with histologically apparent lymphocytes for sequencing. The study profiled TCR beta repertoires across many tissues from research autopsies of patients with and without GVHD, plus mouse models of GVHD. On the human side, the study was prospective and observational, with no blinding or randomization. Study-wide findings and limitations: Blood and spleen T cells captured only a limited portion of the TCR repertoire detected in tissues, in both patients and mice. Which tissue TCRs were alloreactive or antigen-specific was not determined in the study, and some of the clones might have been host cells that persisted. Within patients, how anatomically similar tissues were was a major factor shaping TCR repertoire composition, regardless of disease or transplant status. Only a few T cell clones appeared in more than one patient, yet motif-based clustering showed tissue-specific repertoire signatures that were shared between patients. No blood samples were available for the non-GVHD comparator patients. The patient cohort was small and varied clinically, and sampling depth was recognized as a limitation.

What this sample's time point label stands for: human tissue collected at research (rapid) autopsy. Three non-HCT comparator patients with other cancers, who had at least five GI tract samples and no known GI disease at death, were retrospectively selected. Autopsy tissues included GI sites from esophagus to rectum, liver, skin and lymphoid organs including spleen, after a median post-mortem interval of roughly 9.5 hours. Autopsy specimens were bisected, with one portion flash-frozen in liquid nitrogen and the remainder formalin-fixed, and GI outer muscle layers were removed. Genomic DNA was extracted from frozen tissues using the Mag-Bind Blood & Tissue DNA HDQ 96 Kit on a Chemagic 360 or the DNeasy Blood & Tissue Kit. Extracted DNA was further purified with the Genomic DNA Clean & Concentrator-25 kit because of concern about red blood cell contamination. As to this clone: This receptor's antigen is unknown. No much larger clonotype is one base removed from it; base qualities were not supplied.

The method behind the library was the immunoSEQ multiplex PCR assay. TCRbeta CDR3 sequencing was done by Adaptive Biotechnologies at survey depth, reporting CDR3 sequences, V/J genes, productive frequency and template counts. Amplification of TCR beta CDR3 regions was performed from genomic DNA rather than from RNA. For the original study's pipeline: Pairwise repertoire overlap between tissues was quantified with Jensen-Shannon divergence, where 1 means complete divergence and 0 identical. Tissues were clustered by single-linkage agglomerative hierarchical clustering of pairwise JSD values and displayed as dendrograms. GLIPH2 was run on all patient samples with simulation_depth 1000, kmer_min_depth 3, cdr3_length_cutoff 8, keeping groups with more than two unique CDR3s. A standardized tissue-overlap score was generated by extrapolating Jaccard GLIPH-group overlap across patients to a standard repertoire size of 1000 clones. To look at how diversity was associated with clinical or experimental variables, linear mixed-effect models were used, with tissue treated as a fixed effect and individual treated as a random effect. The immuneACCESS repertoire file appears here via TCRdb, limited to in-frame rearrangements. These files lack a portion of the clones; in checked studies, under half of the deficit traces to unresolved V genes, and the cause of the others is not known. V, J and clone size are taken as reported in that table, and D and trimming were inferred from the DNA itself. Across this sample there are about 6,300 clones, with 60% to 80% seen only once. The top ten clonotypes cover over 5.5% of the sample.

Sequences were derived from tissue from the rectum, sampled at autopsy. The TCR was taken from a woman aged 18 to 55 with breast cancer.

The bases are TGTGCCAGCAGCGCAGGGACAGGCCTTATCACTGAAGCTTTCTTT. This sequence encodes CASSAGTGLITEAFF. Here the chain combines TRBV5-8 and TRBJ1-1, and TRBD1 aligns with 8 junction nucleotides. At the junction V is shortened by 4 bases and J by 4 bases; bases outside the gene matches: 9. The CDR3 holds 15 amino acids from the cysteine to the phenylalanine. Left in the record is the CDR3 DNA by itself, 45 bases read in frame from the first base. From a lookup of the germline V gene, CDR1 and CDR2 are SGHTS and YDEGEE.